The text below deals with one T cell receptor beta chain. This entry comes from a study of blood T cell repertoires in COVID-19. In the study overall: The United States, Italy and Spain supplied acute and convalescent COVID-19 samples. T cells, B-cell-depleted T cells, or PBMCs provided the cDNA or gDNA that served as material.

In the study's own analysis: Estimated nucleated cell counts came from reference gene primer amplification. The repertoire was sequenced with immunoSEQ multiplex PCR; TCRdb's copy has only in-frame clones and lacks some. The DNA gave D and trimming, while V, J and clone size come from that table. The sample carries 330,000 or so clones, more than 70% recorded once. CDR3 length equals 14 residues. Germline CDR1 SQVTM, CDR2 ANQGSEA. V lost 7 bases and J lost 0, with 13 bases in between. This chain uses TRBV29-1 with TRBJ2-1; no clear D. The receptor's source is a woman in her sixties or seventies with COVID-19, enrolled during active disease. The material sequenced was peripheral blood. The CDR3 DNA sequence: TGCAGCGCCATTACAGATACCTCCTACAATGAGCAGTTCTTC. Encoded protein: CSAITDTSYNEQFF.